These 24 T cell receptor beta chains share one sample of origin, sequenced in a study of graft-versus-host responses after intestinal transplantation (dated by TCRdb to about 2021). These receptors are not linked to any known antigen. Libraries were made using the immunoSEQ multiplex PCR assay. Drawn from immuneACCESS, this table holds only the in-frame rearrangements with V and J called that TCRdb kept. Clones are partly lost; checked studies trace under half to an unresolved V gene and leave the rest unexplained. In all, the sample holds 23,000 or so clones, and roughly four fifths of those were seen once. The top ten clonotypes cover 0.8% to 0.95% of the sample. The time point label on this specimen signifies: cells obtained before transplantation from donor or recipient. This material consisted of unstimulated CD8+ T cells sorted from spleen or lymph node cells, taken before transplant. These receptors originate from a human donor who was the organ donor for an intestinal transplant.

V usage is TRBV4-1 and J usage is TRBJ1-2; 10 positions agree with TRBD1. This CDR3 comprises 15 residues. Germline CDR1 is MGHRA and CDR2 is YSYEKL. V shed 0 bases and J 3 bases; nucleotides not matched to a gene: 1. The CDR3 bases are TGCGCCAGCAGCCAAGAAGGACAGGGGGACTATGGCTACACCTTC. It is translated as CASSQEGQGDYGYTF.

In this sample, this clone turned up once. The J gene is TRBJ2-2, the V gene TRBV30, with D perhaps given as TRBD1 or TRBD2 (5 bases each). Trimming took off 4 bases at V and 4 bases at J, with 13 bases between the two ends. The CDR3 has 14 amino acids. Germline V gene sequence: CDR1 GTSNPN, CDR2 SVGIG (reference sequence). The CDR3 DNA sequence: TGTGCCTGGACCGGGGCCAACCCCACCGGGGAGCTGTTTTTT. This encodes CAWTGANPTGELFF.

This clone was seen only once. The V gene is TRBV7-9, the J gene TRBJ1-2, with D uncertain. The CDR3 contains 13 residues. CDR1 is SEHNR, CDR2 FQNEAQ, per germline (reference sequence). Trimming stripped 1 base from V and 3 bases from J, with 6 bases between. The chain's CDR3 is CASSLGTDYGYTF. Here the CDR3 DNA reads TGTGCCAGCAGCTTAGGGACCGACTATGGCTACACCTTC.

The gene calls are TRBV27 and TRBJ2-3, with D uncertain. There are 15 residues in the CDR3. V gave up 2 bases and J gave up 1 base, with 10 bases separating them. The V gene's germline CDR1 is MNHEY and CDR2 SMNVEV (reference sequence). CDR3 protein: CASSLGSVRTDTQYF. The DNA of the CDR3 is TGTGCCAGCAGTTTAGGGTCCGTCCGCACAGATACGCAGTATTTT.

This clone was observed a few times. V usage is TRBV6-5 and J usage is TRBJ2-5; 9 bases line up with TRBD2. The CDR3 spans 16 residues. Germline assignment: CDR1 MNHEY and CDR2 SVGAGI. V was pared by 2 bases and J by 5 bases, with 9 bases of the junction left unmatched. Here the CDR3 reads CASSYGIAGVEETQYF. CDR3 coding DNA: TGTGCCAGCAGTTACGGGATAGCGGGAGTGGAGGAGACCCAGTACTTC.

This clone appeared a few times. The rearrangement joins TRBV4-3 to TRBJ2-7; no definite D call. Trimming took 2 bases from V and 2 from J, leaving 13 bases between them. Germline V gene sequence: CDR1 LGHNA, CDR2 YSLEER. The CDR3 runs 15 residues. In DNA, the CDR3 is TGCGCCAGCAGCCAAAGTCGAGTGGGGACCTACGAGCAGTACTTC. Translation: CASSQSRVGTYEQYF.

This chain joins TRBV7-9 and TRBJ1-3; D may be TRBD1 (6 bases). CDR1 SEHNR and CDR2 FQNEAQ come from the germline V gene (reference sequence). The CDR3 spans 15 residues. V lost 4 bases and J 0 bases, leaving 10 bases between the germline ends. The DNA for the CDR3 is TGTGCCAGCAGCTCACGGGACATCTCTGGAAACACCATATATTTT. Amino acids: CASSSRDISGNTIYF.

This sequence joins TRBV19 and TRBJ2-5, with TRBD1 matching over 9 bases. Germline V gene data show CDR1 as LNHDA and CDR2 as SQIVND (reference sequence). This CDR3 comprises 13 residues. The J segment lost 5 bases and the V segment lost 6 bases, leaving 4 bases of the junction unmatched. The CDR3 bases are TGTGCCAGTAGGACAGGGGGTTTGGAGACCCAGTACTTC. This sequence encodes CASRTGGLETQYF.

The chain recombines TRBV27 with TRBJ1-1; D is unresolved. There are 14 residues in the CDR3. V lost 5 bases and J lost 6, with 16 bases in between. Looked up from germline, CDR1 is MNHEY and CDR2 is SMNVEV (reference sequence). The CDR3 sequence: CASSPPSGRAEAFF. In DNA form, the CDR3 reads TGTGCCAGCAGTCCACCCAGTGGAAGGGCTGAAGCTTTCTTT.

This chain connects TRBV27 to TRBJ2-7; TRBD2 is a possible D gene (6 bases). Trimming took off 5 bases at V and 4 bases at J, with 12 bases between the two ends. CDR3 length: 13 amino acids. Germline V CDR1 and CDR2: MNHEY, SMNVEV (reference sequence). The CDR3 nucleotides read TGTGCCAGCAGTCTGTCGGGGGTTTACGAGCAGTACTTC. Translation gives CASSLSGVYEQYF.

V gene TRBV4-1 combines with J gene TRBJ2-2; D gene unclear. V was pared by 4 bases and J by 3 bases, with 12 bases between. Germline V lookup: CDR1 MGHRA, CDR2 YSYEKL. The CDR3 length is 15 residues. CDR3 coding DNA: TGCGCCAGCAGCCCCGGGCTGGTACACACCGGGGAGCTGTTTTTT. Protein: CASSPGLVHTGELFF.

The V and J genes are TRBV7-7 and TRBJ2-3; tentatively, D is TRBD2 (5 bases). This CDR3 is built from 15 residues. Germline CDR1 and CDR2: SSHAT and FNYEAQ (reference sequence). Trimming left V 5 bases short and J 2 bases short, with 14 bases between. The CDR3 sequence is CASSPSGRPTDTQYF. The CDR3 DNA follows: TGTGCCAGCAGCCCGAGCGGAAGACCCACAGATACGCAGTATTTT.

The CDR3 sequence is CASSRGPYSYEQYF. For the CDR3, the DNA is TGTGCCAGCAGCAGGGGGCCGTACTCCTACGAGCAGTACTTC. J is TRBJ2-7 and V is TRBV2; 8 nucleotides agree with TRBD1. The CDR3 is 14 residues long. Germline V lookup: CDR1 SNHLY, CDR2 FYNNEI. V gave up 6 bases and J gave up 0 bases; unmatched junction bases: 4.

CDR3: CASSYSGDSYEQYF. The CDR3 DNA reads as TGTGCCAGCAGTTACTCCGGGGACAGTTACGAGCAGTACTTC. The V and J genes are TRBV6-6 and TRBJ2-7; TRBD1 matches 7 bases. CDR1 is MNHNY, CDR2 SVGAGI, per germline (reference sequence). The V and J ends lost 0 bases and 4 bases, in that order; junction bases with no gene match: 3. The CDR3 covers 14 residues.

V and J are TRBV5-6 and TRBJ2-7; tentative D call: TRBD2 (6 bases). This CDR3 has 14 amino acids. V lost 2 bases to trimming and J lost 4 bases, with 13 bases between them. Germline V lookup: CDR1 SGHDT, CDR2 YYEEEE. CDR3 coding DNA: TGTGCCAGCAGCTTTGGAGGGACTTTTTACGAGCAGTACTTC. Its translation: CASSFGGTFYEQYF.

V gene TRBV30 combines with J gene TRBJ2-1; D is ambiguous. Trimming cost V 0 bases and J 7 bases, with 13 bases left between them. CDR3 length: 14 residues. The germline CDR1 and CDR2 sequences are GTSNPN and SVGIG (reference sequence). CDR3 region: CAWSVGYTRNEQFF. In DNA form, the CDR3 reads TGTGCCTGGAGTGTAGGTTACACCAGGAATGAGCAGTTCTTC.

This chain joins TRBV27 and TRBJ2-2; D ambiguous. The CDR3 loop spans 14 amino acids. V was trimmed by 5 bases and J by 7 bases, leaving 14 bases between them. Germline V lookup: CDR1 MNHEY, CDR2 SMNVEV (reference sequence). CDR3 nucleotide sequence: TGTGCCAGCAGTCCCCGAGGCGCGTTCGGGGAGCTGTTTTTT. It translates to CASSPRGAFGELFF.

The chain combines TRBV2 with TRBJ2-7; D might be TRBD1 (5 bases). CDR3 length: 14 residues. Germline loops: CDR1 SNHLY, CDR2 FYNNEI. Trimming pared 6 bases from V and 0 bases from J, leaving 12 bases between. CDR3 DNA sequence: TGTGCCAGCAGCTACACAGGTAGCTCCTACGAGCAGTACTTC. Translating gives CASSYTGSSYEQYF.

The genes are TRBV29-1 and TRBJ1-2; D remains ambiguous. The ends were cut back, 4 bases at V and 4 bases at J, with 10 bases in the middle. The germline CDR1 and CDR2 sequences are SQVTM and ANQGSEA. This CDR3 comprises 12 residues. The DNA for the CDR3 is TGCAGCGTTGTTGGCAGGTCCTATGGCTACACCTTC. Its protein product is CSVVGRSYGYTF.

The chain's CDR3 is CASSLNSQETQYF. For the CDR3, the DNA is TGCGCCAGCAGCCTAAATAGCCAAGAGACCCAGTACTTC. The V gene is TRBV4-1, the J gene TRBJ2-5; D unresolved. The CDR3 runs to 13 residues. CDR1 MGHRA and CDR2 YSYEKL come from the germline V gene. Trimming shortened V by 4 bases and J by 1 base, and 7 bases separated the two germline ends.

The V call is TRBV19, the J call TRBJ2-1; 9 bases map to TRBD2. The CDR3 consists of 14 residues. V lost 4 bases, J lost 8 bases, and 6 bases stayed unmatched. From germline, CDR1 is LNHDA and CDR2 SQIVND (reference sequence). CDR3 DNA: TGTGCCAGTAGTAGTGCGGCGGGAGGGTATGAGCAGTTCTTC. Amino acid sequence: CASSSAAGGYEQFF.

The rearrangement uses TRBV9 and TRBJ1-1; no definite D call. V lost 2 bases, J lost 1 base, and 6 bases lay in between. Looked up from germline, CDR1 is SGDLS and CDR2 is YYNGEE. There are 13 residues in the CDR3. The CDR3 DNA reads as TGTGCCAGCAGCGTTGCCACGAACACTGAAGCTTTCTTT. Translation: CASSVATNTEAFF.

DNA of the CDR3: TGTGCCAGCAGCCCGATCCTGGCGGGGAGCCAAGAGACCCAGTACTTC. It specifies CASSPILAGSQETQYF. The V gene is TRBV5-4, the J gene TRBJ2-5; possibly TRBD2 for D (6 bases). The V end lost 4 bases, the J end lost 1 base, and 17 bases lay between the germline ends. Germline V gene sequence: CDR1 SGHNT, CDR2 YYREEE (reference sequence). The CDR3 is 16 amino acids. The full variable domain, with the rest looked up from reference TRBV5-4 and TRBJ2-5, is ETGVTQSPTHLIKTRGQQVTLRCSSQSGHNTVSWYQQALGQGPQFIFQYYREEENGRGNFPPRFSGLQFPNYSSELNVNALELDDSALYLCASSPILAGSQETQYFGPGTRLLVL.

The rearrangement links TRBV6-5 to TRBJ2-7; 8 nucleotides align to TRBD1. Trimming at V came to 7 bases and at J to 3 bases, leaving 5 bases not matched to a gene. This CDR3 spans 13 amino acids. Germline values: CDR1 MNHEY, CDR2 SVGAGI. DNA for the CDR3: TGTGCCAGCACTCTAGGGACAGGCTACGAGCAGTACTTC. Its translation is CASTLGTGYEQYF.